This T cell receptor beta chain was profiled in a study of shared clonotypes between healthy human individuals. Overall study findings and caveats: Across subsets, estimated richness was generally greater for naive than for memory populations. An effect of sequencing depth on clonotype sharing among donors was expected.

Investigators divided CD4+ cells into CD45RA+ naive and CD45RA-negative memory subsets. How the authors handled the data: ImmunoSEQ output held junction-only sequences without quality scores, so filtering differed. Profiling relied on immunoSEQ multiplex PCR, and the TCRdb table lists in-frame clones only, not all of them. For V, J and clone size, that table is used; D and trimming come from the DNA. The sample gives more than 1,200,000 clones, 98% of which show up once; about 0.34% is in the top ten. This CDR3 comprises 15 residues. Per the germline V gene, CDR1 is SGHDT and CDR2 is YYEEEE. The V end lost 2 bases, the J end lost 7 bases, and 15 bases lay between the germline ends. This clone appeared a single time. What it binds is not known.

Specimen: naive CD4+ T cells sorted from blood. Subset noted: CD45RA+ positively selected. This sequence joins TRBV5-6 and TRBJ1-4; D perhaps matches TRBD1 (6 bases). The clonotype was recovered from a man aged 25-40 years in good health. The CDR3: CASSLPGQFGEKLFF. In DNA form, the CDR3 reads TGTGCCAGCAGCTTACCGGGACAATTCGGTGAAAAACTGTTTTTT.